Below are 30 T cell receptor beta chains sequenced from a single sample in a study of cytomegalovirus exposure and HLA in healthy donors. The PCR used 60 Vbeta and 13 Jbeta primers. Repertoires were generated with immunoSEQ multiplex PCR, while TCRdb's copy carries only in-frame clones and drops some. The sample records roughly 90,000 clones, around 68% being singletons. Material for sequencing was PBMCs. Receptors originate from a man aged 25 to 45 in good health and CMV-seropositive.

This chain uses TRBV10-1 with TRBJ2-2; 9 positions agree with TRBD1. The CDR3 contains 15 residues. Trimming removed 3 bases from V and 6 bases from J; junction bases left unmatched: 5. Germline V gives CDR1 WNHNN, CDR2 SYGVQD (reference sequence). The CDR3 region has the DNA TGCGCCAGCAGTGACAAGGGACAGGGTTCCGGGGAGCTGTTTTTT. The encoded protein is CASSDKGQGSGELFF.

The CDR3 DNA follows: TGTGCTAGTGCTCGGACTAGCGGGAGGGCCAGCTACGAGCAGTACTTC. This translates into CASARTSGRASYEQYF. V usage is TRBV12-5 and J usage is TRBJ2-7, with 15 bases lining up with TRBD2. V shed 7 bases, J shed 3 bases, and the junction held 7 bases outside the gene matches. Germline values: CDR1 LGHNT, CDR2 FRNRAP. This CDR3 region has 16 residues.

The chain is built from TRBV9 and TRBJ2-2; TRBD1 matches 8 bases. The CDR3 is 17 amino acids. Germline CDR1 and CDR2: SGDLS and YYNGEE. The J segment lost 0 bases and the V segment lost 1 base, leaving 5 bases of the junction unmatched. This chain's CDR3 is CASSVKRDRTNTGELFF. As DNA, the CDR3 is TGTGCCAGCAGCGTAAAAAGGGACAGGACGAACACCGGGGAGCTGTTTTTT. The full variable domain, its missing parts supplied by reference TRBV9 and TRBJ2-2, is DSGVTQTPKHLITATGQRVTLRCSPRSGDLSVYWYQQSLDQGLQFLIQYYNGEERAKGNILERFSAQQFPDLHSELNLSSLELGDSALYFCASSVKRDRTNTGELFFGEGSRLTVL.

A few counts support this clone. The chain combines TRBV30 with TRBJ1-5, with TRBD1 matching over 7 bases. The CDR3 extends over 15 amino acids. CDR1 is GTSNPN, CDR2 SVGIG, per germline (reference sequence). The J segment lost 7 bases and the V segment lost 1 base, leaving 10 bases of the junction unmatched. The CDR3 loop reads CAWSGGDRAEQPQHF. DNA of the CDR3: TGTGCCTGGAGTGGGGGTGACAGGGCGGAACAGCCCCAGCATTTT.

The chain uses TRBV5-6 and TRBJ2-7, with D tentatively TRBD1 (6 bases). V lost 6 bases and J lost 1, with 8 bases in between. Germline V CDR1 and CDR2: SGHDT, YYEEEE. The CDR3 covers 12 residues. The CDR3 DNA reads TGTGCCAGCAAGACAGGATCCTACGAGCAGTACTTC. Protein product: CASKTGSYEQYF.

The V gene is TRBV10-3, the J gene TRBJ2-1; TRBD2 matches 8 bases. In germline, CDR1 is ENHRY, CDR2 SYGVKD. The CDR3 totals 12 residues. V was pared by 4 bases and J by 8 bases, with 1 base of the junction left unmatched. The chain's CDR3 is CAISGRGDEQFF. The CDR3 region has the DNA TGTGCCATCAGTGGGCGGGGGGATGAGCAGTTCTTC.

The rearrangement links TRBV28 to TRBJ2-1; 14 bases are shared with TRBD2. After removal of 3 bases from V and 8 bases from J, the junction contained 6 bases not matched to a gene. CDR3 size: 16 residues. Germline lookup yields CDR1 MDHEN and CDR2 SYDVKM. CDR3 DNA sequence: TGTGCCAGCAGTTTGGGTGGGGGACTAGCGGGAGATGAGCAGTTCTTC. Its translation: CASSLGGGLAGDEQFF.

The V gene is TRBV27, the J gene TRBJ1-5, with 7 bases aligning to TRBD1. The V and J ends lost 2 bases and 8 bases, in that order; junction bases with no gene match: 6. Germline V gene sequence: CDR1 MNHEY, CDR2 SMNVEV (reference sequence). CDR3 length: 14 residues. The CDR3 is CASSLMGTDEPQHF. The CDR3 DNA is TGTGCCAGCAGTTTAATGGGGACAGACGAGCCCCAGCATTTT.

CDR3 sequence (DNA): TGCGCCAGCAGCCTAGGGACTGGCCGGGGGAATGGCTACACCTTC. It translates to CASSLGTGRGNGYTF. The chain uses TRBV5-1 and TRBJ1-2; possible D gene TRBD1, 5 bases. V was trimmed by 4 bases and J by 6 bases, leaving 19 bases between them. The CDR3 is 15 residues long. CDR1 is SGHRS, CDR2 YFSETQ, per germline.

The chain couples TRBV2 to TRBJ2-7; TRBD1 agrees at 9 bases. CDR1 is SNHLY and CDR2 is FYNNEI in the germline V gene. J gave up 0 bases and V 6 bases, and 6 bases lay outside the gene matches. This CDR3 contains 15 residues. The CDR3 loop reads CASRVGQGGSYEQYF. The CDR3 bases are TGTGCCAGCAGGGTGGGACAGGGTGGCTCCTACGAGCAGTACTTC.

The J gene is TRBJ1-6, the V gene TRBV30; perhaps TRBD1 as D (6 bases). From germline, CDR1 is GTSNPN and CDR2 SVGIG (reference sequence). V was clipped by 3 bases and J by 7 bases, with 10 bases between them. The CDR3 extends over 13 amino acids. The DNA for the CDR3 is TGTGCCTGGAGGGGACAAGGGAATTCACCCCTCCACTTT. Translation gives CAWRGQGNSPLHF.

The chain joins TRBV7-9 to TRBJ1-6; TRBD1 agrees at 8 bases. The CDR3 contains 15 residues. V lost 5 bases to trimming and J lost 6 bases; unmatched junction nucleotides: 6. Germline V lookup: CDR1 SEHNR, CDR2 FQNEAQ (reference sequence). CDR3 sequence reads: CASSPQGQVNSPLHF. CDR3 in DNA: TGTGCCAGCAGCCCACAGGGACAGGTTAATTCACCCCTCCACTTT.

V gene TRBV6-1 combines with J gene TRBJ2-1; no reliable D call. Germline-derived CDR1 and CDR2 are MNHNS and SASEGT. This CDR3 comprises 13 residues. V was cut by 6 bases and J by 5 bases, with 11 bases left in between. CDR3: CASRYYFNNEQFF. Written as DNA, the CDR3 is TGTGCCAGCAGATACTACTTTAACAATGAGCAGTTCTTC.

CDR3 residues: CASMTVLNTEAFF. In DNA, the CDR3 is TGTGCCAGCATGACAGTCCTGAACACTGAAGCTTTCTTT. The V gene is TRBV7-9, the J gene TRBJ1-1, with TRBD1 as a possible D gene (5 bases). Germline CDR1 reads SEHNR; CDR2 reads FQNEAQ (reference sequence). CDR3 length equals 13 residues. With 7 bases removed from V and 0 bases from J, the gap between germline ends came to 9 bases.

The CDR3 DNA sequence: TGTGCCAGCAGTCCCAACAGGGGAGGTGGAAACACCATATATTTT. Translated, it gives CASSPNRGGGNTIYF. This sequence joins TRBV6-5 and TRBJ1-3; TRBD1 agrees at 7 bases. Trimming cost V 5 bases and J 3 bases; bases outside gene matches: 7. Germline V gene lookup returns CDR1 MNHEY and CDR2 SVGAGI. The CDR3 runs 15 residues.

V is TRBV5-3 and J is TRBJ1-1, with 8 positions matching TRBD1. TRBV5-3 is labeled an ORF, and its function is uncertain. This CDR3 contains 14 residues. After removal of 6 bases from V and 3 bases from J, the junction contained 7 bases not matched to a gene. The CDR3 coding sequence is TGTGCCAGAACCCAGGACAGGGAGGACACTGAAGCTTTCTTT. Protein product: CARTQDREDTEAFF.

The CDR3 reads CASSRSEDYGYTF. As DNA, the CDR3 is TGTGCCAGCAGTCGATCGGAGGACTATGGCTACACCTTC. The chain links TRBV25-1 to TRBJ1-2; D gene ambiguous. The CDR3 totals 13 residues. The germline V gene encodes CDR1 MGHDK and CDR2 SYGVNS. Trimming shortened V by 5 bases and J by 3 bases, and 10 bases separated the two germline ends.

The chain carries TRBV6-5 and TRBJ2-7; D is perhaps TRBD1 (6 bases). Germline V gene data show CDR1 as MNHEY and CDR2 as SVGAGI. V gave up 3 bases and J gave up 1 base, with 10 bases separating them. The CDR3 consists of 14 residues. The CDR3 region has the DNA TGTGCCAGCAGTTATTTAGACAGGTCCTACGAGCAGTACTTC. Translating it yields CASSYLDRSYEQYF.

This rearrangement joins TRBV2 to TRBJ1-1; unclear D gene. V was cut by 8 bases and J by 7 bases, with 11 bases left in between. The germline gives CDR1 SNHLY, CDR2 FYNNEI. This CDR3 spans 11 amino acids. The DNA of the CDR3 is TGTGCCAGCTCTGGCGGCCTTGAAGCTTTCTTT. It encodes CASSGGLEAFF.

This clone was counted a few times. The chain carries TRBV5-1 and TRBJ2-7; TRBD2 matches at 8 bases. The CDR3 covers 13 residues. The J segment lost 2 bases and the V segment lost 8 bases, leaving 6 bases of the junction unmatched. Looked up from germline, CDR1 is SGHRS and CDR2 is YFSETQ. CDR3 protein: CASAAGGAYEQYF. The CDR3 DNA sequence: TGCGCCAGTGCGGCCGGGGGGGCCTACGAGCAGTACTTC. The full variable domain, rest sourced from reference TRBV5-1 and TRBJ2-7, is KAGVTQTPRYLIKTRGQQVTLSCSPISGHRSVSWYQQTPGQGLQFLFEYFSETQRNKGNFPGRFSGRQFSNSRSEMNVSTLELGDSALYLCASAAGGAYEQYFGPGTRLTVT.

This chain uses TRBV7-9 with TRBJ2-7; D possibly corresponds to TRBD2 (6 bases). CDR3 length: 14 amino acids. Per the germline V gene, CDR1 is SEHNR and CDR2 is FQNEAQ (reference sequence). V lost 8 bases and J lost 3, with 17 bases in between. CDR3 in DNA: TGTGCCAGCGGGAGTGGAGGGGACCTCTACGAGCAGTACTTC. Protein product: CASGSGGDLYEQYF.

This sequence joins TRBV2 and TRBJ2-1, with 9 bases aligning to TRBD2. Trimming at V came to 6 bases and at J to 1 base, leaving 1 base not matched to a gene. The CDR3 has 14 residues. Germline-derived CDR1 and CDR2 are SNHLY and FYNNEI. The CDR3 sequence is CASRLAGSYNEQFF. The CDR3 DNA reads as TGTGCCAGCAGGCTAGCGGGGTCCTACAATGAGCAGTTCTTC.

V is TRBV4-2 and J is TRBJ2-1; 10 bases are shared with TRBD2. Trimming took 0 bases from V and 8 from J; bases not matched to a gene: 10. The V gene's germline CDR1 is LGHNA and CDR2 YNFKEQ. This CDR3 has 17 residues. CDR3 loop: CASSQDLGASGRHEQFF. In nucleotides, the CDR3 is TGTGCCAGCAGCCAAGATCTCGGGGCTAGCGGGAGACATGAGCAGTTCTTC.

V usage is TRBV28 and J usage is TRBJ2-7, with D possibly being TRBD2 (6 bases). Germline loops: CDR1 MDHEN, CDR2 SYDVKM. The CDR3 consists of 15 residues. V was pared by 2 bases and J by 0 bases, with 11 bases between. In DNA, the CDR3 is TGTGCCAGCAGTTTAGCGGGGCGGTCCTCCTACGAGCAGTACTTC. Amino acid sequence: CASSLAGRSSYEQYF.

About this clone itself: A junction boundary mismatches the germline segment, possibly from a read error. CDR3 in amino acids: CSVEATVYFGYPF. The CDR3 DNA reads TGCAGCGTTGAAGCGACAGTTTACTTTGGCTACCCCTTC. This chain joins TRBV29-1 and TRBJ1-2, with a tentative D call TRBD1 (5 bases). The CDR3 length is 13 residues. Germline CDR1 SQVTM, CDR2 ANQGSEA.

The chain has TRBV7-2 and TRBJ2-7; 8 bases fit TRBD1. J was trimmed by 6 bases and V by 5 bases; bases with no gene match: 15. Looked up from germline, CDR1 is SGHTA and CDR2 is FQGNSA. This CDR3 has 16 amino acids. The CDR3: CASSLEFSRGRREQYF. The CDR3 DNA reads TGTGCCAGCAGCCTTGAGTTCTCCAGGGGGCGTCGCGAGCAGTACTTC.

The chain recombines TRBV27 with TRBJ2-5, with D tentatively TRBD2 (5 bases). V was cut by 6 bases and J by 4 bases, with 6 bases left in between. Per the germline V gene, CDR1 is MNHEY and CDR2 is SMNVEV (reference sequence). This CDR3 comprises 11 residues. CDR3 residues: CASSEGETQYF. The CDR3 nucleotides read TGTGCCAGCAGCGAGGGAGAGACCCAGTACTTC.

This chain uses TRBV10-2 with TRBJ1-2, with no clear D. With 3 bases removed from V and 0 bases from J, the gap between germline ends came to 8 bases. The CDR3 is 14 residues long. Germline assignment: CDR1 WSHSY and CDR2 SAAADI. This CDR3 is CASSEKPPNYGYTF. DNA of the CDR3: TGCGCCAGCAGTGAAAAGCCACCTAACTATGGCTACACCTTC.

The rearrangement links TRBV5-1 to TRBJ2-1; no reliable D call. Germline CDR1 is SGHRS and CDR2 is YFSETQ. The V gene lost 0 bases and the J gene lost 2 bases, with 9 bases spanning the gap. The CDR3 is made up of 15 amino acids. The DNA of the CDR3 is TGCGCCAGCAGCTTGGCCCAGAACACCTACAATGAGCAGTTCTTC. Its protein is CASSLAQNTYNEQFF.

This clone was seen ten or more times. The genes are TRBV30 and TRBJ2-2; D is uncertain. The CDR3 runs to 11 residues. Trimming shortened V by 5 bases and J by 5 bases, and 6 bases separated the two germline ends. Germline V gives CDR1 GTSNPN, CDR2 SVGIG (reference sequence). CDR3 amino acids: CAWGRTGELFF. The CDR3 DNA sequence: TGTGCCTGGGGGCGTACCGGGGAGCTGTTTTTT.